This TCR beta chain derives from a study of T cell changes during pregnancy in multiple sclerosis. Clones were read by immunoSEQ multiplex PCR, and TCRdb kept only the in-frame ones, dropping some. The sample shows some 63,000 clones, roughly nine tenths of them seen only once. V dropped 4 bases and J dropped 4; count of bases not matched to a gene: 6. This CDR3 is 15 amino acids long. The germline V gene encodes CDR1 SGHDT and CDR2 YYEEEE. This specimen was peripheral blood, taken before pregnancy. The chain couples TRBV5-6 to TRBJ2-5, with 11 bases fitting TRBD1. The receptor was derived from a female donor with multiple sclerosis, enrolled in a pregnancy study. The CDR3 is CASSLGGTGGETQYF. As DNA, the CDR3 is TGTGCCAGCAGCCTTGGGGGGACAGGGGGAGAGACCCAGTACTTC.